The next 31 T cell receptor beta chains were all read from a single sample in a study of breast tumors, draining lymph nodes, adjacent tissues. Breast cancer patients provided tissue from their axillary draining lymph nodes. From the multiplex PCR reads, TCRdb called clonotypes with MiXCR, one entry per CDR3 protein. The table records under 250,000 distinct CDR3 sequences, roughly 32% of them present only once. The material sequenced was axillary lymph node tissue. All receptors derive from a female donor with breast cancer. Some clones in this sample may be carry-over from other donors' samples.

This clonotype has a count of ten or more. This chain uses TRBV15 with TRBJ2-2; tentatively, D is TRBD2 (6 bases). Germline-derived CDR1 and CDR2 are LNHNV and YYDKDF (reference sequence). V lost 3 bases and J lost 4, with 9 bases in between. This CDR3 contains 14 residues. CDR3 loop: CATSRTGGTGELFF. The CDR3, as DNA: TGTGCCACCAGCAGGACCGGGGGCACCGGGGAGCTGTTTTTT.

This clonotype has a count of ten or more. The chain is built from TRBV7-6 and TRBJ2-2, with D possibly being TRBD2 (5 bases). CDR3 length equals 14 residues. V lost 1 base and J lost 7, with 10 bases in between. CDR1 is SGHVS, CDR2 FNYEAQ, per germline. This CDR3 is CASSLERALGELFF. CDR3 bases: TGTGCCAGCAGCTTAGAGAGGGCCCTCGGGGAGCTGTTTTTT.

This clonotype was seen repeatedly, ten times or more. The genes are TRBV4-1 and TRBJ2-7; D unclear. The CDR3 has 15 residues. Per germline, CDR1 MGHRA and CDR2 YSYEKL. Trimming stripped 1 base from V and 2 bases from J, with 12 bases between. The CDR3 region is CASSQGVRLTYEQYF. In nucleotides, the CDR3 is TGCGCCAGCAGCCAAGGGGTCCGGCTAACCTACGAGCAGTACTTC.

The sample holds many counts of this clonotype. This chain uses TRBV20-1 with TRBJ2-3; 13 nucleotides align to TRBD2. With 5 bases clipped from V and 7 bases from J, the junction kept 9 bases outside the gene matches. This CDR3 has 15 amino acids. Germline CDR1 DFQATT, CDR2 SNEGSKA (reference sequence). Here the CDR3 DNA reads TGCAGTGCTCGACTAGCGGGAGGCCCGCCATATACGCAGTATTTT. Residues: CSARLAGGPPYTQYF.

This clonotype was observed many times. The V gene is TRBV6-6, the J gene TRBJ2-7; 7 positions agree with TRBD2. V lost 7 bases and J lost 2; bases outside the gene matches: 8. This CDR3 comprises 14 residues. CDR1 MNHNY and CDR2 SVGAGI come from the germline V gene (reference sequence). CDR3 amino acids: CASIAQRETYEQYF. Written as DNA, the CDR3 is TGTGCCAGCATCGCCCAGCGGGAAACCTACGAGCAGTACTTC.

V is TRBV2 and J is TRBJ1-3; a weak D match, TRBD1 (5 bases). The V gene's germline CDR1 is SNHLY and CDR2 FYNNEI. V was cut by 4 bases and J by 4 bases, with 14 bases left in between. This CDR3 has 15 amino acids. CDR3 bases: TGTGCCAGCAGTGCTAGGGACCCGTCCGGAAACACCATATATTTT. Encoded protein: CASSARDPSGNTIYF.

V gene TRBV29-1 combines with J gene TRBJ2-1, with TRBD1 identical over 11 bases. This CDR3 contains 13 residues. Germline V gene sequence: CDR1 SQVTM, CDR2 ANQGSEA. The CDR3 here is CSLGTGGYNEQFF. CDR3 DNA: TGCAGTTTGGGGACAGGGGGCTACAATGAGCAGTTCTTC.

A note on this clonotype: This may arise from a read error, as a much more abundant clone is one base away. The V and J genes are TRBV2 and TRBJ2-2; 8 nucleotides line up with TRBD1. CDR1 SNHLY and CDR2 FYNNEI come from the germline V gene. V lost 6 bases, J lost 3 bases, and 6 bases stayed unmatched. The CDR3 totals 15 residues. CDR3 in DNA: TGTGCCAGCAGCCGGGACAGGAGTGACACCGGGGAGCTGTTTTTT. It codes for CASSRDRSDTGELFF. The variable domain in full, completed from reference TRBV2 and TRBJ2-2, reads EPEVTQTPSHQVTQMGQEVILRCVPISNHLYFYWYRQILGQKVEFLVSFYNNEISEKSEIFDDQFSVERPDGSNFTLKIRSTKLEDSAMYFCASSRDRSDTGELFFGEGSRLTVL.

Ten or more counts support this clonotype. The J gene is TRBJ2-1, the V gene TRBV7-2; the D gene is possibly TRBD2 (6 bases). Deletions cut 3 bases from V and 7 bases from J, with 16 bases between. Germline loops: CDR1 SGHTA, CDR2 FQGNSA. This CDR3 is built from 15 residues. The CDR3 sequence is CASSFGGTRTNEQFF. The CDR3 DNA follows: TGTGCCAGCAGCTTCGGCGGGACCCGTACTAATGAGCAGTTCTTC.

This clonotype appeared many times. The CDR3 DNA follows: TGTGCCACCAGTGATTTGACGGGAGGGGGGACCGGGGAGCTGTTTTTT. This encodes CATSDLTGGGTGELFF. The V and J genes are TRBV24-1 and TRBJ2-2; TRBD2 agrees at 8 bases. Germline lookup yields CDR1 KGHDR and CDR2 SFDVKD. Trimming removed 0 bases from V and 5 bases from J; junction bases left unmatched: 4. The CDR3 has 16 amino acids.

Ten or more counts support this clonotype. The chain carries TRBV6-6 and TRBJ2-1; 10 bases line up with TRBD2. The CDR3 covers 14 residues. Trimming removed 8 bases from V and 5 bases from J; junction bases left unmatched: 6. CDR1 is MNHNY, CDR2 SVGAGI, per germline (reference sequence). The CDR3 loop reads CASESGRENNEQFF. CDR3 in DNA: TGTGCCAGCGAGAGCGGGAGGGAGAACAATGAGCAGTTCTTC.

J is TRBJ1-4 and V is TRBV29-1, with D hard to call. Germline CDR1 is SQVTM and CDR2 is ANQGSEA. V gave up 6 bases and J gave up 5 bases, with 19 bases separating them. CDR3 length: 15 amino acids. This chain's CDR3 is CSVRGRRRPNEKLFF. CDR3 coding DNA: TGCAGCGTGCGTGGGCGACGTAGACCCAATGAAAAACTGTTTTTT.

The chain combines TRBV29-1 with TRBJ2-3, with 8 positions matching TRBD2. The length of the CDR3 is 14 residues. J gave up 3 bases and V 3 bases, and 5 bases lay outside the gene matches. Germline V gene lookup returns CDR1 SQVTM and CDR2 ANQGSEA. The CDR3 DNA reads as TGCAGCGTTGACGGAGCGGGAGTTACAGATACGCAGTATTTT. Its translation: CSVDGAGVTDTQYF.

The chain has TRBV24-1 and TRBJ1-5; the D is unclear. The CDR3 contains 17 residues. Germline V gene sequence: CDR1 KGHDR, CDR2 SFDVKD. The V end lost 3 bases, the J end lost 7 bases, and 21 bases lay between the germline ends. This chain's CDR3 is CATSDPAGGEGEQPQHF. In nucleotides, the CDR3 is TGTGCCACCAGTGATCCAGCGGGAGGAGAGGGCGAGCAGCCCCAGCATTTT.

Here the CDR3 DNA reads TGTGCCAGCAGCGTAGTAGTTGACACCGGGGAAGAGTCACCCCTCCACTTT. Translated: CASSVVVDTGEESPLHF. This sequence joins TRBV9 and TRBJ1-6; D not resolved. The V gene lost 0 bases and the J gene lost 10 bases, with 20 bases spanning the gap. This CDR3 is built from 17 residues. From germline, CDR1 is SGDLS and CDR2 YYNGEE.

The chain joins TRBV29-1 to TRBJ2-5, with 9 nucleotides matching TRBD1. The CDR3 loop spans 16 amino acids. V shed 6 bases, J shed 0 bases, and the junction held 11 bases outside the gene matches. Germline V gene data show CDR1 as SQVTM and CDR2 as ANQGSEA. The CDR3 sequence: CSVTNSGTGNQETQYF. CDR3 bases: TGCAGCGTGACAAATTCCGGGACAGGGAACCAAGAGACCCAGTACTTC.

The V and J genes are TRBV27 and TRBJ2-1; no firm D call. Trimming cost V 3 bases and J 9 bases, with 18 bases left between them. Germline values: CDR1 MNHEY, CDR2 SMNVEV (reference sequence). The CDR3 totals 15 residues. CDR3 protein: CASSLLGPQVSEQFF. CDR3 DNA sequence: TGTGCCAGCAGTTTGCTTGGTCCCCAAGTAAGTGAGCAGTTCTTC.

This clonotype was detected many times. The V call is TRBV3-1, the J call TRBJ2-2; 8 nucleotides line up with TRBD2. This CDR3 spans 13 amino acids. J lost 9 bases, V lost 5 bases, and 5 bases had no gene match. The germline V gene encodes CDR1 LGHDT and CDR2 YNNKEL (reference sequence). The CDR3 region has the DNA TGTGCCAGCAGCAGTCGACTAGCGAGGGAGCTGTTTTTT. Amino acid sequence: CASSSRLARELFF.

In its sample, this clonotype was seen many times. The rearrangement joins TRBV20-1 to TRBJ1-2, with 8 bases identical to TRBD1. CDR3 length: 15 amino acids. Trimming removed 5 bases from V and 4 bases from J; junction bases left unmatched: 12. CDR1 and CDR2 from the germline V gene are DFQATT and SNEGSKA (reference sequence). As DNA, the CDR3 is TGCAGTGCTTCCGGTTCAGGGGGCGCGGGCTATGGCTACACCTTC. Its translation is CSASGSGGAGYGYTF.

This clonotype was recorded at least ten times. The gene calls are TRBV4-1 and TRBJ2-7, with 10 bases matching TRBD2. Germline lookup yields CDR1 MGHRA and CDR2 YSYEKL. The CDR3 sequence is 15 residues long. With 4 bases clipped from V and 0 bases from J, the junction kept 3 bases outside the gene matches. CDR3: CASSPSSGSSYEQYF. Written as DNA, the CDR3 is TGCGCCAGCAGCCCTTCTAGCGGGAGCTCCTACGAGCAGTACTTC.

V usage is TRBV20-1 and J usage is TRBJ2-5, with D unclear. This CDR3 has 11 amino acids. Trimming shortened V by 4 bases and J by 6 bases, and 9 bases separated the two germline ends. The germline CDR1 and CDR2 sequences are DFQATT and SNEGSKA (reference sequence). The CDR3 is CSAKRDKTQYF. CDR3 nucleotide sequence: TGCAGTGCTAAGAGAGACAAGACCCAGTACTTC.

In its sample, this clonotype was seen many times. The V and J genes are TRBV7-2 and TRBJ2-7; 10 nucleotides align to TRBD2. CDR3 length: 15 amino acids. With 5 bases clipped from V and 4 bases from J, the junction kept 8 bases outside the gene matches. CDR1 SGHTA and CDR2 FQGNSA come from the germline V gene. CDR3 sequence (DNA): TGTGCCAGCAGCACGTCTAGCGGGAGACAATACGAGCAGTACTTC. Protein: CASSTSSGRQYEQYF.

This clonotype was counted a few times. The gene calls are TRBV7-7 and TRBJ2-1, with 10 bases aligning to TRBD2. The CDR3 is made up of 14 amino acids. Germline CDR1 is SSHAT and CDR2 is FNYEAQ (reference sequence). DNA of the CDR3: TGTGCTAGAGTATCTAGCGGGAGAGGCCGTGAGCAGTTCTTC. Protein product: CARVSSGRGREQFF.

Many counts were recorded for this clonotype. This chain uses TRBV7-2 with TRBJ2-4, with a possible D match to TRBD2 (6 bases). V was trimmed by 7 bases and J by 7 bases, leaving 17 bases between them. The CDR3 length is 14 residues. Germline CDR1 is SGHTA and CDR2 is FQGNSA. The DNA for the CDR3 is TGTGCCAGCACCTATGGGGGGAGTCTCAACATTCAGTACTTC. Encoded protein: CASTYGGSLNIQYF.

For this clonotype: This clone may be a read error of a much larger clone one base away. The CDR3 bases are TGTGCCAGCAGCTCCTATCGGGCTAGCGGGAGTCGGAACCCAGATACGCAGTATTTT. Protein sequence: CASSSYRASGSRNPDTQYF. The J gene is TRBJ2-3, the V gene TRBV7-9; 10 bases line up with TRBD2. CDR3 length: 19 amino acids. Per the germline V gene, CDR1 is SEHNR and CDR2 is FQNEAQ (reference sequence). The V and J ends lost 4 bases and 4 bases, in that order; junction bases with no gene match: 17. The complete variable domain, with remaining parts taken from reference TRBV7-9 and TRBJ2-3, reads DTGVSQNPRHKITKRGQNVTFRCDPISEHNRLYWYRQTLGQGPEFLTYFQNEAQLEKSRLLSDRFSAERPKGSFSTLEIQRTEQGDSAMYLCASSSYRASGSRNPDTQYFGPGTRLTVL.

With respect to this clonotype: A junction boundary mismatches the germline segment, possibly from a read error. CDR3 coding DNA: TGTGCCATCAGTCAACCGACAGGGAAAGCTTTCTTT. As protein: CAISQPTGKAFF. The chain recombines TRBV6-5 with TRBJ1-1; 7 nucleotides match TRBD1. The V gene's germline CDR1 is MNHEY and CDR2 SVGAGI. The CDR3 contains 12 residues.

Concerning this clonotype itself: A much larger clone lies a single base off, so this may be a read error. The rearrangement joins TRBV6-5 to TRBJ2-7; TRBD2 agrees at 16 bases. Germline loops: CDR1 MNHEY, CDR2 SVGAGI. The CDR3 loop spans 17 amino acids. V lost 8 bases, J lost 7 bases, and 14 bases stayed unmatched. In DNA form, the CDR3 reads TGTGCCAGCCGTCGTGGTGGGACTAGCGGGAGGGCGAGGGAGCAGTACTTC. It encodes CASRRGGTSGRAREQYF.

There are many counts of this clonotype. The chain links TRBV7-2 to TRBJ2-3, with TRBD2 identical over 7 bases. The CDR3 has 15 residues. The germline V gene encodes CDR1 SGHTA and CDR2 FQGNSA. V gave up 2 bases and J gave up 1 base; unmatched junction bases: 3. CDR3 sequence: CASSLSGMGTDTQYF. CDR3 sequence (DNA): TGTGCCAGCAGCTTAAGCGGGATGGGCACAGATACGCAGTATTTT.

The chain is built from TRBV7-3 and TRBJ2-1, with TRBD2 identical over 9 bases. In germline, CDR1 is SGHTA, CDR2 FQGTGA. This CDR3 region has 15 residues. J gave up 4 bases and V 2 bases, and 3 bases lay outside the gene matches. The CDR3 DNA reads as TGTGCCAGCAGCTTATGGACTAGCGCTTACAATGAGCAGTTCTTC. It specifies CASSLWTSAYNEQFF.

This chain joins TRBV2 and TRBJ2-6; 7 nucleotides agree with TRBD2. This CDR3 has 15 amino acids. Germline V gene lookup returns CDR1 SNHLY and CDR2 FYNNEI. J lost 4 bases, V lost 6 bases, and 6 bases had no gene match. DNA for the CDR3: TGTGCCAGCAGGTTGGGAGGGGTAGGGGCCAACGTCCTGACTTTC. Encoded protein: CASRLGGVGANVLTF.

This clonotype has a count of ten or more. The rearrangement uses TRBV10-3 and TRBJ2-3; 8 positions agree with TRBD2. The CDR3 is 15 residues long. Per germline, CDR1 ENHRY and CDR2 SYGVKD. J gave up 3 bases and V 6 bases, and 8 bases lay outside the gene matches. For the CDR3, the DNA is TGTGCCATCAGAAAAGCGGGAGAGGAAACAGATACGCAGTATTTT. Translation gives CAIRKAGEETDTQYF.